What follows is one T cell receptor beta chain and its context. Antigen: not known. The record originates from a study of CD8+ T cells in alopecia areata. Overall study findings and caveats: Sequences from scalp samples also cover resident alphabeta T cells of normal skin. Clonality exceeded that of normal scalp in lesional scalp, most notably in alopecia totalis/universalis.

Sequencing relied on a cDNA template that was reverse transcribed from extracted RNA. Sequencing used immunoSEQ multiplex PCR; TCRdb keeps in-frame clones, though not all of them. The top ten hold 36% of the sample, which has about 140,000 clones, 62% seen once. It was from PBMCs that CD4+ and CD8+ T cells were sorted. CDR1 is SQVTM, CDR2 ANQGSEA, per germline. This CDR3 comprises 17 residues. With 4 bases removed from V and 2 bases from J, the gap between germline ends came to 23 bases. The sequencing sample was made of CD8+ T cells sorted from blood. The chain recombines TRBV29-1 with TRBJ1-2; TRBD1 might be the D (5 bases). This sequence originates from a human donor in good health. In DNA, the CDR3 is TGCAGCGTTGCTCCGGTAGTTAGCCTTGGGGACAACTATGGCTACACCTTC. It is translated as CSVAPVVSLGDNYGYTF.